Below, one T cell receptor beta chain is given with its context. Profiling relied on immunoSEQ multiplex PCR, and the TCRdb table lists in-frame clones only, not all of them. The sample records tens of thousands of clones, 93% being singletons. The record originates from a study of cytomegalovirus exposure and HLA in healthy donors. Between the trimmed V and J ends, which lost 3 bases and 4 bases, there was a span of 12 bases. In germline, CDR1 is KGHSH, CDR2 LQKENI. The CDR3 has 14 amino acids. Sequences were obtained from PBMCs. The gene calls are TRBV18 and TRBJ2-5; D is perhaps TRBD2 (5 bases). The sequence was collected from a woman in her twenties or thirties in good health and CMV-seronegative. CDR3 in DNA: TGTGCCAGCTCACCTAACGGTGGAGGAGAGACCCAGTACTTC. It specifies CASSPNGGGETQYF. Based on the CDR3 plus reference TRBV18 and TRBJ2-5, the full variable domain is NAGVMQNPRHLVRRRGQEARLRCSPMKGHSHVYWYRQLPEEGLKFMVYLQKENIIDESGMPKERFSAEFPKEGPSILRIQQVVRGDSAAYFCASSPNGGGETQYFGPGTRLLVL.